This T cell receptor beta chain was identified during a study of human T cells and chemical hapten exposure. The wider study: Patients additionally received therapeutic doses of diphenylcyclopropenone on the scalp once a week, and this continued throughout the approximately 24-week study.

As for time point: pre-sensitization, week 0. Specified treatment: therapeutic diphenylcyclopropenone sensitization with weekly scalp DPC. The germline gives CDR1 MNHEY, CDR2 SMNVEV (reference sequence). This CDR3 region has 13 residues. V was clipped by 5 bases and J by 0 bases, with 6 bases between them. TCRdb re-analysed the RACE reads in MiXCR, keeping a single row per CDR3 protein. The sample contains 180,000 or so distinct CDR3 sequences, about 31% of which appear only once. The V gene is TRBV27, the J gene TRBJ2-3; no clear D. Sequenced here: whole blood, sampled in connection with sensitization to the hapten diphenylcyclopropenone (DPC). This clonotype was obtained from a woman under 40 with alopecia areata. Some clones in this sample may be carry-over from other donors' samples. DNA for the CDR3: TGTGCCAGCAGTCCCGCTAGCACAGATACGCAGTATTTT. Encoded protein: CASSPASTDTQYF.